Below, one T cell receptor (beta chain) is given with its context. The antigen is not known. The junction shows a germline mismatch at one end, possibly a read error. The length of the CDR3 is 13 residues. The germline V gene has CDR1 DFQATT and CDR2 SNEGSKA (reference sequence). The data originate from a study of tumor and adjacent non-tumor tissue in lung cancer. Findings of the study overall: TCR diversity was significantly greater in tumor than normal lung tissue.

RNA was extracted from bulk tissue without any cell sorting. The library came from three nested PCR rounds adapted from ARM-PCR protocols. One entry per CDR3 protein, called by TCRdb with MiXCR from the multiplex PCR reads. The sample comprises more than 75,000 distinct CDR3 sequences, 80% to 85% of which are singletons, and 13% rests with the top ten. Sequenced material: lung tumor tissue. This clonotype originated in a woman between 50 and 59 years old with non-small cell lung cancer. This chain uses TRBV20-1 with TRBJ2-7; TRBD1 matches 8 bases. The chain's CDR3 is CNAARTGSYEQYF. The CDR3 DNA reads TGCAATGCTGCAAGGACAGGGAGTTACGAGCAGTACTTC.